The source of this T cell receptor beta chain is a study of post-analysis software for immune sequencing data. Notes on the study in general: Controls showed lower frequencies than patients for four to six TRBV segments, and TRBV5-6, TRBV5-1 and TRBV20-1 were among these.

This clonotype was detected a few times. Its antigen is as yet unknown. Libraries were made from TCR beta cDNA, and they carried unique molecular identifiers. Roughly 500,000 cDNA molecules were obtained from around 0.96 to 9.9 million T cells. MiXCR was run by TCRdb on the PCR reads, yielding one entry per CDR3 protein. Of hundreds of thousands of distinct CDR3 sequences listed, approximately 50% are singletons. V shed 8 bases and J 7 bases; nucleotides not matched to a gene: 15. The CDR3 is 16 amino acids. The germline V gene encodes CDR1 SQVTM and CDR2 ANQGSEA. The receptor was isolated from a girl between 5 and 17 years old with multiple sclerosis. The specimen was blood. This rearrangement joins TRBV29-1 to TRBJ2-1; 12 bases fit TRBD1. The CDR3 DNA reads as TGCAGCACCCAGGGGGGGGGACAGGGGGCGCCTAATGAGCAGTTCTTC. It codes for CSTQGGGQGAPNEQFF.